This T cell receptor beta chain was sequenced for a study of cytomegalovirus exposure and HLA in healthy donors. A multiplex PCR was run with 60 Vbeta primers and 13 Jbeta primers. The data were produced by immunoSEQ multiplex PCR, yet TCRdb's version contains in-frame clones alone and is incomplete. The table has about 210,000 clones, over 75% seen once; the top ten hold less than 2%. The CDR3 is made up of 14 amino acids. V was shortened by 6 bases and J by 5 bases, with 14 bases between the two germline ends. CDR1 and CDR2 (germline): MNHEY, SMNVEV (reference sequence). The chain joins TRBV27 to TRBJ2-1; the D gene is possibly TRBD2 (6 bases). Sample: PBMCs. The receptor was isolated from a male donor in good health and CMV-seronegative. The CDR3 DNA follows: TGTGCCAGCAGGGCGGGCGGGGTAAACAATGAGCAGTTCTTC. Encoded protein: CASRAGGVNNEQFF.